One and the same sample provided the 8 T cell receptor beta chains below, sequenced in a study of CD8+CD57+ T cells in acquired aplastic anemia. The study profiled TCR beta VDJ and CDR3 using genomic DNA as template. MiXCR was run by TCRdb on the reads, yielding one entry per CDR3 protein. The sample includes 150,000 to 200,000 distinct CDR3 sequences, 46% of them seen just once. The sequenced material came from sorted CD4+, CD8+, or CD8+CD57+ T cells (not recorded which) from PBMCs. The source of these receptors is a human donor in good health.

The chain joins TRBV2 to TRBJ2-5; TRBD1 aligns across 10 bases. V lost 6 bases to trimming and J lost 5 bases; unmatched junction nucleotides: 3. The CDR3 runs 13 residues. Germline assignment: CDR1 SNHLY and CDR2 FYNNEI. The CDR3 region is CASRRQGAETQYF. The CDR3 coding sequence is TGTGCCAGCAGGCGACAGGGGGCGGAGACCCAGTACTTC.

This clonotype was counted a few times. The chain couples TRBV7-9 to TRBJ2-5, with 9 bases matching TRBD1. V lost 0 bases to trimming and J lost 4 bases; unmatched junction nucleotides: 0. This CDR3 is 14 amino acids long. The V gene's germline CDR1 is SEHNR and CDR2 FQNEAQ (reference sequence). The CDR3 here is CASSLAGQGETQYF. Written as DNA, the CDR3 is TGTGCCAGCAGCTTAGCGGGACAGGGAGAGACCCAGTACTTC.

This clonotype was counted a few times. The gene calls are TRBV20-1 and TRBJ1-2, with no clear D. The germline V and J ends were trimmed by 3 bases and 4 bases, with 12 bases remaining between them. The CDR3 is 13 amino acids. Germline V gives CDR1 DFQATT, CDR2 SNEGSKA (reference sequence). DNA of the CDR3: TGCAGTGCTAGCGCCGGTCCAGGCTATGGCTACACCTTC. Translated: CSASAGPGYGYTF.

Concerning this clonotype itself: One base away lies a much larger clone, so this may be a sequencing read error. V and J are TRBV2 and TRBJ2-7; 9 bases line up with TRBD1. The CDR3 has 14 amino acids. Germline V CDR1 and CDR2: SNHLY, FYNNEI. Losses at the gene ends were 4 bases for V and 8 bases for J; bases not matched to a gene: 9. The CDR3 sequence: CASSGLQGAHQQYF. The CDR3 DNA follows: TGTGCCAGCAGTGGTCTACAGGGGGCCCACCAGCAGTACTTC.

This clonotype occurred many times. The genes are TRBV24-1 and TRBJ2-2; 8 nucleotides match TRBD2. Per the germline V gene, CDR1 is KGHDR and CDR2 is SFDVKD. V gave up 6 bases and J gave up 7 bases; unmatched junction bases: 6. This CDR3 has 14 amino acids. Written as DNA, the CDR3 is TGTGCCACCAGTTTGGGCGGGAGGAACGGGGAGCTGTTTTTT. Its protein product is CATSLGGRNGELFF.

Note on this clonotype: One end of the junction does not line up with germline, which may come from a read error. This CDR3 is CASSLVAPF. The CDR3 nucleotides are TGTGCCAGCAGCTTGGTGGCGCCCTTC. V gene TRBV7-8 combines with J gene TRBJ1-2; D is uncertain. The CDR3 has 9 residues. The germline V gene has CDR1 SGHVS and CDR2 FQNEAQ. Together with reference TRBV7-8 and TRBJ1-2, the CDR3 gives the full variable domain: GAGVSQSPRYKVAKRGQDVALRCDPISGHVSLFWYQQALGQGPEFLTYFQNEAQLDKSGLPSDRFFAERPEGSVSTLKIQRTQQEDSAVYLCASSLVAPFGSGTRLTVV.

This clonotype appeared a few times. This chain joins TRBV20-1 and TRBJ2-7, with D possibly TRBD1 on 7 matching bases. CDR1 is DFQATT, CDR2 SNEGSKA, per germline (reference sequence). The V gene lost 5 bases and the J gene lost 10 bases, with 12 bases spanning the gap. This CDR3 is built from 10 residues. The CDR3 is CSAGGTVQYF. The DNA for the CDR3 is TGCAGTGCTGGGGGGACAGTCCAGTACTTC.

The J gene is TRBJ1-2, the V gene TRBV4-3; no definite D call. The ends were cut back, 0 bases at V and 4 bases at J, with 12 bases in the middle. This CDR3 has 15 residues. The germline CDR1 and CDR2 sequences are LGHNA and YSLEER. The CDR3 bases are TGCGCCAGCAGCCAAGATACTTACGGAGCCTATGGCTACACCTTC. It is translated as CASSQDTYGAYGYTF.